This TCR beta chain emerged from a study of cytomegalovirus exposure and HLA in healthy donors. Per the germline V gene, CDR1 is PRHDT and CDR2 is FYEKMQ (reference sequence). V shed 5 bases, J shed 15 bases, and the junction held 15 bases outside the gene matches. This CDR3 comprises 16 residues. This PCR relied on a set of 60 Vbeta primers and 13 Jbeta primers. Clones were sequenced by immunoSEQ multiplex PCR, and TCRdb holds only the in-frame ones, with some missing. The table records more than 120,000 clones, approximately 80% of them present only once. Material for sequencing was PBMCs. This clonotype originated in a woman in her 40s in good health and CMV-seropositive. The chain uses TRBV13 and TRBJ2-1; 14 bases line up with TRBD2. As DNA, the CDR3 is TGTGCCAGCAGCCCAACTAGACTAGCGGGAGGGGGAAGGCCGTTCTTC. Residues: CASSPTRLAGGGRPFF.